The clone carrying this TCR beta chain showed up many times. Its target is unknown. The TCR beta library used iRepertoire HTBI primers with Arm-PCR amplification of CDR3. From the multiplex PCR reads, TCRdb called clonotypes with MiXCR, one entry per CDR3 protein. The sample lists over 350,000 distinct CDR3 sequences, approximately 16% occurring once. The sample originates from a study of regulatory T cells in long-lasting Graves disease. The study, taken as a whole, reports: Persistent disease exhibited a predilection for TRBV28, TRBJ1-2 and TRBJ2-5.

Trimming left V 0 bases short and J 11 bases short, with 22 bases between. The V gene's germline CDR1 is DFQATT and CDR2 SNEGSKA (reference sequence). CDR3 length: 15 amino acids. As for time point: newly diagnosed GD, antithyroid drugs for less than 3 months. Extracted RNA from PBMCs served as the source of the TCR library. These data also featured in a second study, about T cells in Graves' hyperthyroidism and ophthalmopathy.

The chain recombines TRBV20-1 with TRBJ1-1; D perhaps matches TRBD1 (6 bases). Source: peripheral blood mononuclear cells (PBMCs), taken at new diagnosis, from a patient treated with antithyroid drugs. This receptor was obtained from a woman aged 35 to 49 with Graves disease. CDR3 region: CSAREPQGFRYRAFF. CDR3 bases: TGCAGTGCTAGAGAACCGCAGGGGTTTAGGTATCGGGCTTTCTTT.